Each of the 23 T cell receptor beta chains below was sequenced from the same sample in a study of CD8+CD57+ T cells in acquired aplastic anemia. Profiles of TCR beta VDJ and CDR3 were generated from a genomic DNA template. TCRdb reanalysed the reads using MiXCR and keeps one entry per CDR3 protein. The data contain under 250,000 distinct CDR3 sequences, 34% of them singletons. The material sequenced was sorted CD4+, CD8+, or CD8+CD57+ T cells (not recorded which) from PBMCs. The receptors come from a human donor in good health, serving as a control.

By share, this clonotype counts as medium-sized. The CDR3 bases are TGTGCCACCAGCAACTTGGCGAATTCACCCCTCCACTTT. Its translation is CATSNLANSPLHF. The genes are TRBV15 and TRBJ1-6; D gene uncertain. Germline V gene sequence: CDR1 LNHNV, CDR2 YYDKDF (reference sequence). CDR3 length equals 13 residues. The ends were cut back, 4 bases at V and 7 bases at J, with 8 bases in the middle.

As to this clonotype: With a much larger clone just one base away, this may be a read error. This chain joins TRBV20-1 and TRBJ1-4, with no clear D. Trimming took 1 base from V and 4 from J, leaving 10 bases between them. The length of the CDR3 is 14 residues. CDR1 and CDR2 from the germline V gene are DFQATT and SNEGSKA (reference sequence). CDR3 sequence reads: CSARGGAINEKLFF. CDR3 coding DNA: TGCAGTGCTAGAGGCGGAGCAATTAATGAAAAACTGTTTTTT.

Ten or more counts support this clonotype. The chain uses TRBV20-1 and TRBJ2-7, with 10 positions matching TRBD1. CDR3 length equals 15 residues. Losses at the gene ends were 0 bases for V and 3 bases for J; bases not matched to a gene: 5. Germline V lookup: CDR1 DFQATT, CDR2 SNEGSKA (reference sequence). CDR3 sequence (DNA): TGCAGTGCTAGAGATATTGGGACAGGGGACTACGAGCAGTACTTC. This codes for CSARDIGTGDYEQYF.

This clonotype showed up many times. CDR3 in amino acids: CASSDLGPQHF. The CDR3 region has the DNA TGTGCCAGCAGTGATCTCGGGCCCCAGCATTTT. V and J are TRBV6-1 and TRBJ1-5, with D unclear. CDR3 size: 11 residues. Per germline, CDR1 MNHNS and CDR2 SASEGT. Trimming took 3 bases from V and 9 from J, leaving 6 bases between them.

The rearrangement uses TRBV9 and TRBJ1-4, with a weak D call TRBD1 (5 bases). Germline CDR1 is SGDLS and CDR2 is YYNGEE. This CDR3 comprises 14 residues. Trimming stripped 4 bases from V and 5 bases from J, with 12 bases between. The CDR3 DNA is TGTGCCAGCAGCCCCTGGGACCGAAATGAAAAACTGTTTTTT. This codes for CASSPWDRNEKLFF.

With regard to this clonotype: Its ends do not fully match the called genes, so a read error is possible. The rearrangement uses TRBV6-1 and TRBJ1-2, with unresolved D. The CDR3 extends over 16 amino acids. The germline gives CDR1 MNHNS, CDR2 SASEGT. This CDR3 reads CASSPDLLWSNYGYTF. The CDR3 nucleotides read TGTGCCAGCAGCCCCGACCTACTGTGGTCTAATTATGGCTACACCTTC.

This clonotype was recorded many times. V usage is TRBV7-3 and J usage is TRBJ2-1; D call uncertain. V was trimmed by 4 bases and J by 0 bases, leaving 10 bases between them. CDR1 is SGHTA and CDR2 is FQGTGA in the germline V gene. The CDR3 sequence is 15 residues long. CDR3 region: CASSSGQTSYNEQFF. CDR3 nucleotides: TGTGCCAGCAGCTCCGGGCAGACCTCCTACAATGAGCAGTTCTTC.

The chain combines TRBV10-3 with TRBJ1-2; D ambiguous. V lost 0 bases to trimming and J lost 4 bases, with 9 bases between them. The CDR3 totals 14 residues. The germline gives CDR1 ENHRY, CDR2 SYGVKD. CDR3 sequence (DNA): TGTGCCATCAGTGAGTCGCCTTTTGGCTATGGCTACACCTTC. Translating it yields CAISESPFGYGYTF.

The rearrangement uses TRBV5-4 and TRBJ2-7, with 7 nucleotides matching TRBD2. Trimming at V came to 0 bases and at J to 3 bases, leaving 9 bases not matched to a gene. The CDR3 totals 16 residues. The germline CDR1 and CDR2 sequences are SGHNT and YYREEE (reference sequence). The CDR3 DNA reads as TGTGCCAGCAGCTTGGGTGCTAGCGGAACTAGCTACGAGCAGTACTTC. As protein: CASSLGASGTSYEQYF.

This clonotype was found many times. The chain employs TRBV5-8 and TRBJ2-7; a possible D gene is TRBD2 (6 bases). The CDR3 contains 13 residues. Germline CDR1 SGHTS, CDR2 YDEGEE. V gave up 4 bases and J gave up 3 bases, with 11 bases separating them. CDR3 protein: CASSGLSRYEQYF. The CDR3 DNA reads TGTGCCAGCAGCGGACTATCCCGCTACGAGCAGTACTTC.

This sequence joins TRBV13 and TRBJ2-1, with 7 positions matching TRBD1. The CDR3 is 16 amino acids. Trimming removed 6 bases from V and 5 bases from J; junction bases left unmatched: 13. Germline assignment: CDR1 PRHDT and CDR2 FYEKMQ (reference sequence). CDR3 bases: TGTGCCAGCAGGTGGGGACAGATGAATTTTCACAATGAGCAGTTCTTC. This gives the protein CASRWGQMNFHNEQFF.

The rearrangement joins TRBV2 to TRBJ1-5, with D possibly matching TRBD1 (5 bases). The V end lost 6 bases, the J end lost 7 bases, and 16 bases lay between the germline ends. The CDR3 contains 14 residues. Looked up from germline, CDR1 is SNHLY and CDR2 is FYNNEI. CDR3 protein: CASSDQGRNQPQHF. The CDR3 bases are TGTGCCAGCAGCGATCAGGGAAGGAACCAGCCCCAGCATTTT. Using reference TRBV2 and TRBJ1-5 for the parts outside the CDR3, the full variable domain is EPEVTQTPSHQVTQMGQEVILRCVPISNHLYFYWYRQILGQKVEFLVSFYNNEISEKSEIFDDQFSVERPDGSNFTLKIRSTKLEDSAMYFCASSDQGRNQPQHFGDGTRLSIL.

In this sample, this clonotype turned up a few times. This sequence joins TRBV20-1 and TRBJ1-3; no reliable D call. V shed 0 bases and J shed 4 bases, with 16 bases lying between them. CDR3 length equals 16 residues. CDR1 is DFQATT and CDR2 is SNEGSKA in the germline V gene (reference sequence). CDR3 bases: TGCAGTGCTAGAGATGTTCAAGGTCTTCTGGGAAACACCATATATTTT. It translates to CSARDVQGLLGNTIYF.

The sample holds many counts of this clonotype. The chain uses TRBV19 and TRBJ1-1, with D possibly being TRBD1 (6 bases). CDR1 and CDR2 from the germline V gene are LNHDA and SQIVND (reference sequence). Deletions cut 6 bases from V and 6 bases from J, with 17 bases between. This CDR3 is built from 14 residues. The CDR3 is CASSTTYRVSEAFF. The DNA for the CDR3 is TGTGCCAGTAGCACAACCTACAGGGTCTCTGAAGCTTTCTTT.

The CDR3 DNA follows: TGTGCCAGCAGTTTAACAGGGGGAAATGGCTACACCTTC. It yields the protein CASSLTGGNGYTF. The chain carries TRBV6-5 and TRBJ1-2; 8 nucleotides line up with TRBD1. This CDR3 is 13 amino acids long. V was clipped by 4 bases and J by 6 bases; unmatched bases: 4. The V gene's germline CDR1 is MNHEY and CDR2 SVGAGI.

CDR3 region: CASSLGQGDGRGYTF. DNA for the CDR3: TGTGCCAGCAGCTTGGGACAGGGCGATGGTCGGGGCTACACCTTC. This chain links TRBV5-4 with TRBJ1-2; 7 bases fit TRBD1. From germline, CDR1 is SGHNT and CDR2 YYREEE (reference sequence). The length of the CDR3 is 15 residues. With 0 bases clipped from V and 8 bases from J, the junction kept 10 bases outside the gene matches.

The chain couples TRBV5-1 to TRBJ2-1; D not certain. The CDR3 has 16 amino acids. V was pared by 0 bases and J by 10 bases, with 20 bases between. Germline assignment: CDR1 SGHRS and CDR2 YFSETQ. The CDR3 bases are TGCGCCAGCAGCTTGGAGGGCGGCCCCCCGAATCGCGAGCAGTTCTTC. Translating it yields CASSLEGGPPNREQFF.

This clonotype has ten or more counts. This CDR3 is CASSVYPEGDTQYF. The CDR3 coding sequence is TGTGCCAGCAGCGTGTATCCGGAGGGGGATACGCAGTATTTT. The V and J genes are TRBV9 and TRBJ2-3; possibly TRBD2 for D (6 bases). CDR3 length: 14 amino acids. Per the germline V gene, CDR1 is SGDLS and CDR2 is YYNGEE. The ends were cut back, 2 bases at V and 6 bases at J, with 13 bases in the middle.

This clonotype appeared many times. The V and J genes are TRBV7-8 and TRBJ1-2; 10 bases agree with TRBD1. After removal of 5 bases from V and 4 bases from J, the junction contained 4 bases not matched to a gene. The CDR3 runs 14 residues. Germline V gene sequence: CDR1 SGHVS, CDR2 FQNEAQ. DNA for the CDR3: TGTGCCAGCAGCCCTAGGGACAGGGGCTATGGCTACACCTTC. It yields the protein CASSPRDRGYGYTF. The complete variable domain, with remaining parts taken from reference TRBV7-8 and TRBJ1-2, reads GAGVSQSPRYKVAKRGQDVALRCDPISGHVSLFWYQQALGQGPEFLTYFQNEAQLDKSGLPSDRFFAERPEGSVSTLKIQRTQQEDSAVYLCASSPRDRGYGYTFGSGTRLTVV.

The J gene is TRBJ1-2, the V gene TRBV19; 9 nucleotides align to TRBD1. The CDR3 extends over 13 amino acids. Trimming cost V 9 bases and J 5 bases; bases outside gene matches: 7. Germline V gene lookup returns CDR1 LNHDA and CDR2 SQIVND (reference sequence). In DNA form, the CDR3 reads TGTGCCAGCAATACAGGGGGCGGATATGGCTACACCTTC. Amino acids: CASNTGGGYGYTF.

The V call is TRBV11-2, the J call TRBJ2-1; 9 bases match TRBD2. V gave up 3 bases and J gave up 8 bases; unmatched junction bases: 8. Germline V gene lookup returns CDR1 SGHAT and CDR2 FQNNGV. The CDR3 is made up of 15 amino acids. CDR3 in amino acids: CASSFLAGGLHEQFF. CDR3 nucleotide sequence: TGTGCCAGCAGCTTCTTGGCGGGAGGGCTACATGAGCAGTTCTTC.

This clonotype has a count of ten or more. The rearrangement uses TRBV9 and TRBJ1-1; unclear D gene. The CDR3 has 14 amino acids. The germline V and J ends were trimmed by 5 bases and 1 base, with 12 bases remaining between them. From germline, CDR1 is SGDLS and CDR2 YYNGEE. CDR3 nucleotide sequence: TGTGCCAGCAGTGACCATTCGGGGAACACTGAAGCTTTCTTT. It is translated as CASSDHSGNTEAFF.

The CDR3 DNA follows: TGTGCCAGTGATGGTACGAGGACAGGGGTAGGATCACCCCTCCACTTT. It yields the protein CASDGTRTGVGSPLHF. V gene TRBV19 combines with J gene TRBJ1-6; TRBD1 matches 9 bases. This CDR3 spans 16 amino acids. Germline V gives CDR1 LNHDA, CDR2 SQIVND (reference sequence). With 8 bases clipped from V and 10 bases from J, the junction kept 15 bases outside the gene matches. Full variable domain (outside the CDR3, taken from reference TRBV19 and TRBJ1-6): DGGITQSPKYLFRKEGQNVTLSCEQNLNHDAMYWYRQDPGQGLRLIYYSQIVNDFQKGDIAEGYSVSREKKESFPLTVTSAQKNPTAFYLCASDGTRTGVGSPLHFGNGTRLTVT.